This T cell receptor (beta chain) was documented in a study of blood T cells in healthy people across ages. Concerning this clonotype itself: Its antigen remains unknown. One end of the junction does not line up with germline, which may come from a read error.

Each individual donor underwent a draw of roughly 10 milliliters of peripheral blood. Study findings and constraints: Unsorted PBMCs prevented conclusive naive versus antigen-experienced comparison.

This CDR3 has 17 amino acids. Germline assignment: CDR1 SGHDT and CDR2 YYEEEE. Primed by a sample-barcoded 5' primer and a J-beta primer mix, a second PCR proceeded for roughly 6 to 12 cycles. TCRdb independently ran MiXCR on the 5' RACE reads; one entry per CDR3 protein. The sample includes 1,500,000 or so distinct CDR3 sequences, approximately 43% of them seen just once. The origin of this receptor is a woman in her late teens or twenties in good health. The chain couples TRBV5-6 to TRBJ1-5, with D hard to call. The specimen was blood. As DNA, the CDR3 is TGTGCCAGCAGCTTTGGTCTGGGGTCTTATAGCAATCGGCCCCAGCATTTT. It is translated as CASSFGLGSYSNRPQHF. The full variable domain, rest sourced from reference TRBV5-6 and TRBJ1-5, is DAGVTQSPTHLIKTRGQQVTLRCSPKSGHDTVSWYQQALGQGPQFIFQYYEEEERQRGNFPDRFSGHQFPNYSSELNVNALLLGDSALYLCASSFGLGSYSNRPQHFGDGTRLSIL.